Given below is one TCR beta chain in context. Here immunoSEQ multiplex PCR was the method, and the copy in TCRdb shows in-frame clones only, minus some. In the table there are 200,000 to 300,000 clones, more than 75% of which are singletons. The data originate from a study of blood T cell repertoires in COVID-19. Study-level information: Samples taken during acute and convalescent COVID-19 were collected in the United States, Italy and Spain. The analysed material was cDNA or gDNA that came from T cells, B-cell-depleted T cells, or PBMCs.

The CDR3 contains 13 residues. The V end lost 5 bases, the J end lost 5 bases, and 11 bases lay between the germline ends. Per germline, CDR1 SGHRS and CDR2 YFSETQ. Participants spanned ages about 18 to 95 years and resided in fewer than 30 US areas. Sequences were obtained from PBMCs or T cells enriched from blood (not recorded which). This chain uses TRBV5-1 with TRBJ2-1; tentatively, D is TRBD1 (6 bases). The receptor's source is a woman aged 35 to 49 with acute COVID-19. CDR3: CASRWDINNEQFF. Written as DNA, the CDR3 is TGCGCCAGCAGGTGGGACATTAACAATGAGCAGTTCTTC.